This TCR beta chain was sequenced during a study of identical twins. Study-wide results and limits: In beta out-of-frame sequences, the excess sharing between twins was weaker. Its conclusions, products of cross-sectional statistical analysis, did not come from following the same donors. Those out-of-frame alpha sequences shared by twins showed an excess of low generation probability.

Trimming shortened V by 9 bases and J by 2 bases, and 13 bases separated the two germline ends. Germline values: CDR1 LNHDA, CDR2 SQIVND (reference sequence). The CDR3 consists of 13 residues. It was template switching that added a universal primer site, and there were unique molecular identifiers on the cDNA. TCRdb ran MiXCR on the 5' RACE reads and lists one entry per CDR3 protein. This table holds 1.5 million or so distinct CDR3 sequences, more than 30% found once. In its sample, this clonotype was seen once. Its cognate antigen is unknown. This rearrangement joins TRBV19 to TRBJ1-2; D is perhaps TRBD1 (5 bases). The material sequenced was cord blood. This clonotype was obtained from a newborn girl in good health. The CDR3 protein is CASSRDQNYGYTF. CDR3 coding DNA: TGTGCCAGCTCCCGGGACCAAAACTATGGCTACACCTTC. Together with reference TRBV19 and TRBJ1-2, the CDR3 gives the full variable domain: DGGITQSPKYLFRKEGQNVTLSCEQNLNHDAMYWYRQDPGQGLRLIYYSQIVNDFQKGDIAEGYSVSREKKESFPLTVTSAQKNPTAFYLCASSRDQNYGYTFGSGTRLTVV.